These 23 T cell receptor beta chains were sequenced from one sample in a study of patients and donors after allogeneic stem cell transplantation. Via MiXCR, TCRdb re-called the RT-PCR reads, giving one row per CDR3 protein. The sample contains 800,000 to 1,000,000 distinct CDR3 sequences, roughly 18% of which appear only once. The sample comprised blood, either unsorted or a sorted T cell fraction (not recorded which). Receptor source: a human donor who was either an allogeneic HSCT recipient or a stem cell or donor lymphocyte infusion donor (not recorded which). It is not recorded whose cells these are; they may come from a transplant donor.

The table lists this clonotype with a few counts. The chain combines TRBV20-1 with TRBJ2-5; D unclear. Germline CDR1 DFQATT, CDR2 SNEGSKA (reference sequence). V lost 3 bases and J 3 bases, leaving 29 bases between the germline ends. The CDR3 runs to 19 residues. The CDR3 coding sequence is TGCAGTGCTAGCCGCCCATGGACCCTGGTTAAGGAGACGAAAGAGACCCAGTACTTC. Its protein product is CSASRPWTLVKETKETQYF.

CDR3 loop: CASSLGRTPWNEQYF. The CDR3 nucleotides read TGTGCCAGCTCGTTAGGTAGGACTCCCTGGAACGAGCAGTACTTC. The chain links TRBV18 to TRBJ2-7; D possibly corresponds to TRBD2 (5 bases). The CDR3 consists of 15 residues. Trimming shortened V by 6 bases and J by 5 bases, and 20 bases separated the two germline ends. The germline V gene encodes CDR1 KGHSH and CDR2 LQKENI.

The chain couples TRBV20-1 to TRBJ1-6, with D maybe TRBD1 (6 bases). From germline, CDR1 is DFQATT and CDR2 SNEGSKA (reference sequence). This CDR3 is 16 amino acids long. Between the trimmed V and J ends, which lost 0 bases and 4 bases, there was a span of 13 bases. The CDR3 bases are TGCAGTGCTAGAGATAGCAGGGGAAGTTATAATTCACCCCTCCACTTT. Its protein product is CSARDSRGSYNSPLHF.

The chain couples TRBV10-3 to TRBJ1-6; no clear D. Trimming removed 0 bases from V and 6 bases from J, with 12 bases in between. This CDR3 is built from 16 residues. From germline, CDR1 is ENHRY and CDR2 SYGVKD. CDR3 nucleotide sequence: TGTGCCATCAGTGAGTCGTTGACGCCCAGTAATTCACCCCTCCACTTT. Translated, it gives CAISESLTPSNSPLHF.

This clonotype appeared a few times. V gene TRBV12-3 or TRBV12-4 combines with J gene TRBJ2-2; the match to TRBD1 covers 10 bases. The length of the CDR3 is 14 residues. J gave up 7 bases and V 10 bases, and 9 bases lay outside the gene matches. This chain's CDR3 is CATKPGQGHGELFF. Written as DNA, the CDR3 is TGTGCCACCAAACCGGGACAGGGGCACGGGGAGCTGTTTTTT.

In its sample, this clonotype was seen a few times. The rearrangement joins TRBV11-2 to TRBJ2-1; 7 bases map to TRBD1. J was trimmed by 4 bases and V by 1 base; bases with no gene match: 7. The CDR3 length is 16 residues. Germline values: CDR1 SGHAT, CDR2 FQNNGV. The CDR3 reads CASSLAGDSGYNEQFF. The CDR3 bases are TGTGCCAGCAGCTTAGCCGGGGACAGCGGTTACAATGAGCAGTTCTTC.

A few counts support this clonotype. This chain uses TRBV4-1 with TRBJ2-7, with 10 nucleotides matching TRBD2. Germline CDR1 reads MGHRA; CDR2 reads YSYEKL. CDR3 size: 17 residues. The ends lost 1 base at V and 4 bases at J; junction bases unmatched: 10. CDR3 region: CASSQGPGASGSYEQYF. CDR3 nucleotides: TGCGCCAGCAGCCAAGGTCCAGGCGCTAGCGGGAGTTACGAGCAGTACTTC.

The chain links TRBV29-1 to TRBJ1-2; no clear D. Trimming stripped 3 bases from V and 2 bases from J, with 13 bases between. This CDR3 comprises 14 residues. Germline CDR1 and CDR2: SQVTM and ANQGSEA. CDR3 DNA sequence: TGCAGCGTTGATTGGGCAAACAAGAACTATGGCTACACCTTC. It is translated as CSVDWANKNYGYTF.

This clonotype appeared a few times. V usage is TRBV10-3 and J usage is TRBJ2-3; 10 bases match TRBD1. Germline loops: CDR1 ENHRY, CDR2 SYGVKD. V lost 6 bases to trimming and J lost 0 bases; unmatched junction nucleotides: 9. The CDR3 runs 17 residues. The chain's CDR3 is CAISGAGTGVSTDTQYF. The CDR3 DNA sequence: TGTGCCATCAGCGGGGCCGGGACAGGGGTTAGCACAGATACGCAGTATTTT.

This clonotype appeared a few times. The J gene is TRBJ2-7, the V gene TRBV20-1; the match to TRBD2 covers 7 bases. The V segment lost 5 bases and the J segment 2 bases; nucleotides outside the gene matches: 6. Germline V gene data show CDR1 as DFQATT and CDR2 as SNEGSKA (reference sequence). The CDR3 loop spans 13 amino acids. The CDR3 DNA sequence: TGCAGTGCTTTCCGGGACTACACCTACGAGCAGTACTTC. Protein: CSAFRDYTYEQYF.

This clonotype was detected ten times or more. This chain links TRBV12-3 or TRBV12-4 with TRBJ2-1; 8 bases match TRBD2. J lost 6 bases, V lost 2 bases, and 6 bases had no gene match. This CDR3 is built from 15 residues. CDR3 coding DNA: TGTGCCAGCAGTTTACGGGGGGGGGCGGGCAATGAGCAGTTCTTC. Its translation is CASSLRGGAGNEQFF.

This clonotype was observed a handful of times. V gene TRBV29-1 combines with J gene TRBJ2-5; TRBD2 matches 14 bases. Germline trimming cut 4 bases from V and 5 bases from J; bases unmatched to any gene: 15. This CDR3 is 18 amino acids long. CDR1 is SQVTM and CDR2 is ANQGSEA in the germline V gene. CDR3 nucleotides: TGCAGCGTTGTGGGACTAGCGGGAGATGGGGAATTCTGGGAGACCCAGTACTTC. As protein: CSVVGLAGDGEFWETQYF. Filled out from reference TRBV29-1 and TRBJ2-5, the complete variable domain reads SAVISQKPSRDICQRGTSLTIQCQVDSQVTMMFWYRQQPGQSLTLIATANQGSEATYESGFVIDKFPISRPNLTFSTLTVSNMSPEDSSIYLCSVVGLAGDGEFWETQYFGPGTRLLVL.

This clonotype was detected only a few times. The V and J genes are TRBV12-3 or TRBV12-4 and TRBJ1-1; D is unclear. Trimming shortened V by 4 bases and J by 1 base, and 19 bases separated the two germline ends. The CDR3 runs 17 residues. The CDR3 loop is CASSSNVGFGSNTEAFF. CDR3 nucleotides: TGTGCCAGCAGTTCAAATGTGGGGTTTGGGTCGAACACTGAAGCTTTCTTT.

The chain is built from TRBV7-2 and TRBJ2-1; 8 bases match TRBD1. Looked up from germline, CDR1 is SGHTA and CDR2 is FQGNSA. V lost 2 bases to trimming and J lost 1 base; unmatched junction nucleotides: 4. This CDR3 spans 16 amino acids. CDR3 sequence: CASSLSGGKSYNEQFF. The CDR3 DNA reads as TGTGCCAGCAGCTTATCAGGGGGCAAGTCCTACAATGAGCAGTTCTTC.

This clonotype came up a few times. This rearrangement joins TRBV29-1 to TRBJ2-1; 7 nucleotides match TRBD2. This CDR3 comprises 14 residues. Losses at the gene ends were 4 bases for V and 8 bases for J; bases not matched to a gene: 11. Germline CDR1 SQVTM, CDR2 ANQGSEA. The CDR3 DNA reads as TGCAGCGTTGGTCGGGGAGGGCCTTTGGATGAGCAGTTCTTC. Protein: CSVGRGGPLDEQFF.

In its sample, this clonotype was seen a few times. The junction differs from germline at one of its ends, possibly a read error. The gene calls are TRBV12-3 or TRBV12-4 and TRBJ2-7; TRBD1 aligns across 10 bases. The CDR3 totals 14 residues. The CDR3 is CASTSTGGSHEQYF. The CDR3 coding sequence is TGTGCCAGCACCTCGACAGGGGGCTCCCACGAGCAGTACTTC.

DNA for the CDR3: TGTGCCAGCAGCGTTACAGGGGCCGTCCTGACTTTC. This gives the protein CASSVTGAVLTF. The chain links TRBV5-6 to TRBJ2-6, with TRBD1 identical over 7 bases. The length of the CDR3 is 12 residues. Germline V gene sequence: CDR1 SGHDT, CDR2 YYEEEE. V was clipped by 4 bases and J by 12 bases; unmatched bases: 4.

The CDR3 loop is CASSYSNSRGYTF. CDR3 in DNA: TGTGCCAGCAGTTACTCGAATTCACGTGGCTACACCTTC. The gene calls are TRBV6-5 and TRBJ1-2; D gene unclear. V lost 0 bases and J lost 7, with 9 bases in between. The germline V gene encodes CDR1 MNHEY and CDR2 SVGAGI. The CDR3 contains 13 residues.

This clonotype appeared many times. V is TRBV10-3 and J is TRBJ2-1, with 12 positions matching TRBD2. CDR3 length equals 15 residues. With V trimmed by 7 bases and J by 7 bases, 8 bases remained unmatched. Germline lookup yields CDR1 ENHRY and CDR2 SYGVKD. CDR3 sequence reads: CAINPGLAGQNEQFF. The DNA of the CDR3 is TGTGCCATCAACCCAGGACTAGCGGGGCAAAATGAGCAGTTCTTC.

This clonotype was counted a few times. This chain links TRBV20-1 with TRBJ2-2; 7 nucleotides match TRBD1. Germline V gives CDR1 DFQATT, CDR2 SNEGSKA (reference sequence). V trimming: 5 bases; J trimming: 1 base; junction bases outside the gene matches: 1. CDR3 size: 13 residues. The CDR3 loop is CSAWDRNTGELFF. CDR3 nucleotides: TGCAGTGCTTGGGACAGGAACACCGGGGAGCTGTTTTTT.

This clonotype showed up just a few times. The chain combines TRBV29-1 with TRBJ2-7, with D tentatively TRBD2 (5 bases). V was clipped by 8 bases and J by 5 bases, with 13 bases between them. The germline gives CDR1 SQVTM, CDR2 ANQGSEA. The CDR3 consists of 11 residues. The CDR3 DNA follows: TGCAGCACTAGTGATACTCACGAGCAGTACTTC. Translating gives CSTSDTHEQYF.

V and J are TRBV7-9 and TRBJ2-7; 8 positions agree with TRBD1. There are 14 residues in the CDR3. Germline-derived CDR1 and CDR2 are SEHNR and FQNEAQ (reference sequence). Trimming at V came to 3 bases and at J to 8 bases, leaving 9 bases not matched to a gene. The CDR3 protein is CASSFGGTGDQQYF. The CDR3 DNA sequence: TGTGCCAGCAGCTTTGGGGGGACAGGAGACCAGCAGTACTTC.

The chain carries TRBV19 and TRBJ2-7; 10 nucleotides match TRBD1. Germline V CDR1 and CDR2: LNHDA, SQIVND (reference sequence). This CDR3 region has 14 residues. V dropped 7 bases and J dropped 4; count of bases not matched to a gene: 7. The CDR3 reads CASNPGTGAYEQYF. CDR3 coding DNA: TGTGCCAGTAATCCCGGGACAGGGGCGTACGAGCAGTACTTC.